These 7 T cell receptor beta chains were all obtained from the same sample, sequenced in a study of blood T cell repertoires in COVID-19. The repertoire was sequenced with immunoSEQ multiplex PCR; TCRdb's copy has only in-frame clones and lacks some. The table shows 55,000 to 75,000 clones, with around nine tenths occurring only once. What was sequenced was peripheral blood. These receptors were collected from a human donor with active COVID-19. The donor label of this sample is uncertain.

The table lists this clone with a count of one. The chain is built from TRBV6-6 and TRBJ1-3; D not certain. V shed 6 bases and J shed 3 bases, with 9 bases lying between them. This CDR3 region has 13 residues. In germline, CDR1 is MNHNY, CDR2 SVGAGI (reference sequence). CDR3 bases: TGTGCCAGCAGGATGGCAGATGGAAACACCATATATTTT. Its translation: CASRMADGNTIYF.

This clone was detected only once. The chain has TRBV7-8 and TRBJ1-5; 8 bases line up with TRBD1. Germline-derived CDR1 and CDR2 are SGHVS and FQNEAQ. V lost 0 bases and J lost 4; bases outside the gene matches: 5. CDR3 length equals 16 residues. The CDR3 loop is CASSLAGQGFNQPQHF. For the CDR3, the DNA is TGTGCCAGCAGCTTAGCCGGACAGGGTTTTAATCAGCCCCAGCATTTT.

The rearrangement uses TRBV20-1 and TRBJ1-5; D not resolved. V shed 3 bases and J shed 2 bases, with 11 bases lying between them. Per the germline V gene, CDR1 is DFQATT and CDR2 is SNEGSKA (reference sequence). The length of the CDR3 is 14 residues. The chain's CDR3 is CSASEHSGNQPQHF. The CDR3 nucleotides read TGCAGTGCTAGTGAACACAGTGGCAATCAGCCCCAGCATTTT.

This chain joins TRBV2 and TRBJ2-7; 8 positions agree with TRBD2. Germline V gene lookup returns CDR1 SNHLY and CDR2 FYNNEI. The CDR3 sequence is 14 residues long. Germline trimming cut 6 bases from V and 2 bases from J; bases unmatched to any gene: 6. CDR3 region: CASSRGGYTYEQYF. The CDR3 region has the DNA TGTGCCAGCAGCCGGGGGGGGTACACCTACGAGCAGTACTTC.

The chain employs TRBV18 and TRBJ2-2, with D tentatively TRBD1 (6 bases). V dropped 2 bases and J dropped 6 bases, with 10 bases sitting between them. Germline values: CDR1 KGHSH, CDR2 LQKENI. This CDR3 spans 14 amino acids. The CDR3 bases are TGTGCCAGCTCACCAAGACAGGTCTCCGGGGAGCTGTTTTTT. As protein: CASSPRQVSGELFF.

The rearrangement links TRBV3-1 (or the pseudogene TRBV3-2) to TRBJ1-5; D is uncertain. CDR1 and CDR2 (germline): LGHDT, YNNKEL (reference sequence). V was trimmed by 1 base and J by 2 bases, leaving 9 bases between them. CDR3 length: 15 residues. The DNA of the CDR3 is TGTGCCAGCAGCCAAGGTCACAGAGGCAATCAGCCCCAGCATTTT. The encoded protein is CASSQGHRGNQPQHF.

The CDR3 DNA reads as TGTGCCAGCAGCCCGGGGCCTAGCGGTACAGATACGCAGTATTTT. Its protein is CASSPGPSGTDTQYF. V and J are TRBV6-5 and TRBJ2-3, with 7 positions matching TRBD2. Germline CDR1 MNHEY, CDR2 SVGAGI. CDR3 length equals 15 residues. J was trimmed by 3 bases and V by 6 bases; bases with no gene match: 9.